This T cell receptor beta chain was captured in a study of blood T cell repertoires in COVID-19. Looking at the study overall: Samples of COVID-19 (acute and convalescent) were obtained from the United States, Italy and Spain. Sources were T cells, B-cell-depleted T cells, or PBMCs; the material itself was cDNA or gDNA.

In the original processing: Reference gene primer amplification in the assay estimated nucleated cell counts. TCRdb's table, derived via immunoSEQ multiplex PCR, lists solely in-frame clones and lacks some. The V and J calls and clone size are taken from that table; D and trimming were inferred from the DNA. The sample lists 250,000 to 300,000 clones, 75% to 90% seen once, with 4.6% in the top ten. This receptor was obtained from a man in his sixties who had recovered from COVID-19. The sample was peripheral blood.

The CDR3 DNA is TGTGCCAGCAAGGAGGGGGGGGGAACCTACGAGCAGTACTTC. Protein: CASKEGGGTYEQYF. This chain connects TRBV2 to TRBJ2-7, with D perhaps TRBD2 (7 bases). Germline CDR1 SNHLY, CDR2 FYNNEI. V was clipped by 7 bases and J by 2 bases, with 15 bases between them. CDR3 length equals 14 residues.